Presented here are 32 T cell receptor beta chains from one specimen sequenced in a study of T-cell reconstitution after alpha-beta-depleted transplantation in children. Unique molecular identifiers were incorporated into the prepared TCRbeta library. From the PCR reads, TCRdb called clonotypes with MiXCR, one entry per CDR3 protein. The data hold a few hundred thousand distinct CDR3 sequences, with 10% observed a single time. The sequencing used PBMCs, collected before TCRalphabeta/CD19-depleted stem cell transplant. Every receptor here comes from a boy under two years old with acute myeloid leukemia, due to receive a stem cell transplant.

The sample holds a few counts of this clonotype. The gene calls are TRBV5-1 and TRBJ1-1, with a possible D match to TRBD1 (5 bases). CDR1 and CDR2 (germline): SGHRS, YFSETQ. V was cut by 2 bases and J by 0 bases, with 14 bases left in between. This CDR3 comprises 16 residues. The CDR3 loop reads CASSLVGPGMNTEAFF. The CDR3, as DNA: TGCGCCAGCAGCTTAGTAGGGCCAGGGATGAACACTGAAGCTTTCTTT.

This clonotype was recorded at least ten times. The chain joins TRBV3-1 to TRBJ2-5; D remains ambiguous. CDR1 and CDR2 from the germline V gene are LGHDT and YNNKEL (reference sequence). The CDR3 covers 15 residues. Trimming stripped 0 bases from V and 0 bases from J, with 8 bases between. In DNA, the CDR3 is TGTGCCAGCAGCCAAGAAGATCGGGACCAAGAGACCCAGTACTTC. Protein: CASSQEDRDQETQYF.

This clonotype showed up many times. The V gene is TRBV7-9, the J gene TRBJ2-1, with 9 bases fitting TRBD2. The V gene's germline CDR1 is SEHNR and CDR2 FQNEAQ (reference sequence). The CDR3 covers 17 residues. Trimming took 1 base from V and 7 from J; bases not matched to a gene: 11. This CDR3 reads CASSLEYMREGGNEQFF. The CDR3 coding sequence is TGTGCCAGCAGCTTAGAGTATATGCGGGAGGGCGGTAATGAGCAGTTCTTC.

This clonotype was seen many times. The chain combines TRBV15 with TRBJ2-1; D is perhaps TRBD2 (5 bases). The CDR3 sequence is 13 residues long. Germline values: CDR1 LNHNV, CDR2 YYDKDF (reference sequence). Trimming removed 7 bases from V and 0 bases from J, with 7 bases in between. CDR3 in amino acids: CATKRFSYNEQFF. In nucleotides, the CDR3 is TGTGCCACCAAGCGGTTCTCCTACAATGAGCAGTTCTTC.

This clonotype came up many times. The CDR3 sequence is CASSRQGAKGYTF. The CDR3 bases are TGTGCCAGCAGCAGGCAGGGGGCAAAGGGCTACACCTTC. This chain links TRBV21-1 with TRBJ1-2; TRBD1, the D gene given by the table, was not confirmed from the DNA. TRBV21-1 is described as a pseudogene. This CDR3 has 13 residues.

This clonotype has only a few counts. The J gene is TRBJ2-1, the V gene TRBV29-1; TRBD2 matches 9 bases. With 1 base clipped from V and 4 bases from J, the junction kept 14 bases outside the gene matches. This CDR3 region has 18 residues. Germline-derived CDR1 and CDR2 are SQVTM and ANQGSEA. Here the CDR3 reads CSVEVNIFSGSRYNEQFF. CDR3 DNA sequence: TGCAGCGTTGAAGTAAATATCTTTAGCGGGAGTAGGTACAATGAGCAGTTCTTC.

A note on this clonotype: A read error may account for a junction end that differs from germline. V usage is TRBV2 and J usage is TRBJ2-3; D may be TRBD1 (5 bases). CDR1 and CDR2 (germline): SNHLY, FYNNEI. The CDR3 runs 13 residues. CDR3 sequence (DNA): TGTGCTAGCAGGGCCCTATCCACAGATACGCAGTATTTT. This sequence encodes CASRALSTDTQYF.

This clonotype has at least ten counts. The chain uses TRBV6-2 or TRBV6-3 and TRBJ1-5; no clear D. Germline CDR1 and CDR2: MNHEY and SVGEGT. Deletions cut 1 base from V and 3 bases from J, with 10 bases between. The CDR3 length is 15 residues. The CDR3, as DNA: TGTGCCAGCAGTTACTATATCGCCCACAATCAGCCCCAGCATTTT. Translating it yields CASSYYIAHNQPQHF.

This clonotype has a count of ten or more. The V and J genes are TRBV7-2 and TRBJ2-7; TRBD1 aligns across 11 bases. Germline CDR1 reads SGHTA; CDR2 reads FQGNSA. V dropped 1 base and J dropped 1; count of bases not matched to a gene: 3. This CDR3 region has 16 residues. CDR3 nucleotides: TGTGCCAGCAGCTTAGAAGGGACAGGGGGGTCCTACGAGCAGTACTTC. Translated, it gives CASSLEGTGGSYEQYF.

This clonotype has at least ten counts. The chain recombines TRBV27 with TRBJ2-1; D possibly uses TRBD1 or TRBD2 (5 bases each). V was shortened by 5 bases and J by 0 bases, with 11 bases between the two germline ends. This CDR3 region has 15 residues. CDR1 and CDR2 from the germline V gene are MNHEY and SMNVEV (reference sequence). Written as DNA, the CDR3 is TGTGCCAGCAGTATACGGGACGGCTCCTACAATGAGCAGTTCTTC. This codes for CASSIRDGSYNEQFF.

This chain connects TRBV9 to TRBJ1-1, with TRBD1 matching 8 bases. J gave up 1 base and V 4 bases, and 6 bases lay outside the gene matches. The germline gives CDR1 SGDLS, CDR2 YYNGEE. The CDR3 extends over 15 amino acids. CDR3 bases: TGTGCCAGCAGCCCCCAGGGACAGGCGAACACTGAAGCTTTCTTT. Its protein product is CASSPQGQANTEAFF.

With regard to this clonotype: Possible read error: a much larger clone is one base away. The chain carries TRBV4-3 and TRBJ2-7; possible D gene TRBD2, 5 bases. The V gene's germline CDR1 is LGHNA and CDR2 YSLEER. The CDR3 runs to 14 residues. The CDR3 is CASSQDLEGYDQYF. CDR3 in DNA: TGCGCCAGCAGCCAAGATCTAGAGGGCTACGACCAGTACTTC.

Many counts were recorded for this clonotype. The genes are TRBV7-2 and TRBJ1-1; perhaps TRBD1 as D (6 bases). This CDR3 spans 15 amino acids. The V end was cut by 0 bases, the J end by 4 bases, with 12 bases between. Germline CDR1 SGHTA, CDR2 FQGNSA. The CDR3 DNA is TGTGCCAGCAGCTTAGCCTTGACAGGCGGCACTGAAGCTTTCTTT. Translating gives CASSLALTGGTEAFF.

Only a few counts were recorded for this clonotype. This chain links TRBV20-1 with TRBJ2-3, with D unresolved. The germline gives CDR1 DFQATT, CDR2 SNEGSKA (reference sequence). Trimming took 6 bases from V and 0 from J, leaving 10 bases between them. CDR3 length: 13 residues. DNA of the CDR3: TGCAGTGCCAAGACGACTAGCACAGATACGCAGTATTTT. This translates into CSAKTTSTDTQYF.

V is TRBV6-1 and J is TRBJ2-1, with 7 bases identical to TRBD1. The V gene's germline CDR1 is MNHNS and CDR2 SASEGT. V lost 5 bases, J lost 9 bases, and 7 bases stayed unmatched. The CDR3 sequence is 13 residues long. The CDR3 DNA follows: TGTGCCAGCAGTCGAACAGGGGTGGCTGAGCAGTTCTTC. This translates into CASSRTGVAEQFF.

This clonotype was observed at least ten times. The rearrangement uses TRBV7-3 and TRBJ2-5; the match to TRBD2 covers 9 bases. Germline V gene lookup returns CDR1 SGHTA and CDR2 FQGTGA. The length of the CDR3 is 16 residues. V lost 5 bases and J lost 2; bases outside the gene matches: 9. The CDR3 protein is CASSLRGSGGQETQYF. The CDR3, as DNA: TGTGCCAGCAGCCTAAGGGGTAGCGGGGGACAAGAGACCCAGTACTTC. The full variable domain, completed using reference TRBV7-3 and TRBJ2-5, is GAGVSQTPSNKVTEKGKYVELRCDPISGHTALYWYRQSLGQGPEFLIYFQGTGAADDSGLPNDRFFAVRPEGSVSTLKIQRTERGDSAVYLCASSLRGSGGQETQYFGPGTRLLVL.

This sequence joins TRBV7-2 and TRBJ2-7; TRBD2 aligns across 11 bases. The CDR3 loop spans 15 amino acids. The trim removed 7 bases at V and 3 bases at J, leaving 8 bases unmatched. From germline, CDR1 is SGHTA and CDR2 FQGNSA. This CDR3 reads CASTFGLAGYYEQYF. Written as DNA, the CDR3 is TGTGCCAGCACCTTTGGACTAGCGGGTTACTACGAGCAGTACTTC.

This clonotype occurred many times. For the CDR3, the DNA is TGCAGTGCTAGAAGTGTGGAGGGGGTATCCCTCTACGAGCAGTACTTC. Its translation: CSARSVEGVSLYEQYF. The J gene is TRBJ2-7, the V gene TRBV20-1, with D perhaps given as TRBD1 or TRBD2 (6 bases each). Trimming stripped 2 bases from V and 3 bases from J, with 20 bases between. The CDR3 extends over 16 amino acids. The germline CDR1 and CDR2 sequences are DFQATT and SNEGSKA (reference sequence).

The table lists this clonotype with many counts. Its ends do not fully match the called genes, so a read error is possible. This rearrangement joins TRBV5-1 to TRBJ1-1, with 10 bases identical to TRBD1. CDR1 SGHRS and CDR2 YFSETQ come from the germline V gene. This CDR3 has 16 residues. The CDR3 bases are TGCGCCAGCAGCTTGGAGGGACAGGGGTTGAAGACTGAAGCTTTCTTT. This codes for CASSLEGQGLKTEAFF.

At least ten counts were recorded for this clonotype. This chain connects TRBV27 to TRBJ1-2; D is undetermined. Germline lookup yields CDR1 MNHEY and CDR2 SMNVEV (reference sequence). Trimming took off 6 bases at V and 1 base at J, with 9 bases between the two ends. The length of the CDR3 is 13 residues. CDR3 DNA sequence: TGTGCCAGCAGAAAAGAGCTTAACTATGGCTACACCTTC. This encodes CASRKELNYGYTF.

Many counts were recorded for this clonotype. The chain uses TRBV28 and TRBJ2-7; 10 bases are shared with TRBD2. The ends lost 2 bases at V and 1 base at J; junction bases unmatched: 11. The CDR3 has 18 residues. Germline loops: CDR1 MDHEN, CDR2 SYDVKM. The CDR3 loop is CASSLRLAGGLLSYEQYF. CDR3 DNA sequence: TGTGCCAGCAGTTTAAGGTTAGCGGGAGGCCTCCTTTCCTACGAGCAGTACTTC. The variable domain in full, completed from reference TRBV28 and TRBJ2-7, reads DVKVTQSSRYLVKRTGEKVFLECVQDMDHENMFWYRQDPGLGLRLIYFSYDVKMKEKGDIPEGYSVSREKKERFSLILESASTNQTSMYLCASSLRLAGGLLSYEQYFGPGTRLTVT.

Ten or more counts support this clonotype. This sequence joins TRBV7-9 and TRBJ2-1; 8 bases fit TRBD2. From germline, CDR1 is SEHNR and CDR2 FQNEAQ (reference sequence). J gave up 4 bases and V 5 bases, and 13 bases lay outside the gene matches. The CDR3 runs to 17 residues. The CDR3 sequence is CASSRPQLREDYNEQFF. CDR3 DNA: TGTGCCAGCAGCCGCCCTCAGCTGCGGGAGGATTACAATGAGCAGTTCTTC.

This clonotype showed up many times. The chain uses TRBV20-1 and TRBJ2-3, with 11 nucleotides matching TRBD1. CDR3 length: 15 residues. Trimming cost V 4 bases and J 4 bases; bases outside gene matches: 7. CDR1 is DFQATT and CDR2 is SNEGSKA in the germline V gene (reference sequence). As DNA, the CDR3 is TGCAGTGCTAACACTGGACAGGGGGCCGCAGATACGCAGTATTTT. Protein: CSANTGQGAADTQYF.

This clonotype was recorded many times. The chain is built from TRBV12-5 and TRBJ2-1; tentatively, D is TRBD1 (5 bases). Deletions cut 2 bases from V and 6 bases from J, with 8 bases between. The CDR3 length is 13 residues. CDR1 is LGHNT and CDR2 is FRNRAP in the germline V gene. Here the CDR3 reads CASGLPGFNEQFF. The CDR3 DNA reads as TGTGCTAGTGGTTTGCCAGGGTTCAATGAGCAGTTCTTC.

This clonotype was observed many times. J is TRBJ2-5 and V is TRBV11-1; TRBD2 matches at 13 bases. The V segment lost 5 bases and the J segment 2 bases; nucleotides outside the gene matches: 8. This CDR3 spans 17 amino acids. Per germline, CDR1 SGHAT and CDR2 FQDESV (reference sequence). The CDR3 DNA reads TGTGCCAGCAGCGACACGACTAGCGGGAGGAGACAAGAGACCCAGTACTTC. It translates to CASSDTTSGRRQETQYF.

This clonotype was observed at least ten times. The chain employs TRBV12-3 or TRBV12-4 and TRBJ2-5; no reliable D call. V was cut by 3 bases and J by 0 bases, with 8 bases left in between. The CDR3 runs to 14 residues. This chain's CDR3 is CASSFRRYQETQYF. The CDR3 region has the DNA TGTGCCAGCAGTTTCCGACGGTACCAAGAGACCCAGTACTTC.

This chain joins TRBV20-1 and TRBJ1-2; D unclear. This CDR3 region has 12 residues. Between the trimmed V and J ends, which lost 7 bases and 2 bases, there was a span of 11 bases. The germline CDR1 and CDR2 sequences are DFQATT and SNEGSKA (reference sequence). The CDR3 sequence is CSVPDGNYGYTF. CDR3 sequence (DNA): TGCAGTGTCCCCGACGGAAACTATGGCTACACCTTC.

This clonotype has a count of ten or more. The chain carries TRBV28 and TRBJ2-7; no clear D. Trimming took 2 bases from V and 6 from J, leaving 11 bases between them. Germline values: CDR1 MDHEN, CDR2 SYDVKM. The CDR3 sequence is 13 residues long. The chain's CDR3 is CASSLGYGPEQYF. The CDR3 coding sequence is TGTGCCAGCAGTTTAGGGTACGGGCCCGAGCAGTACTTC.

This clonotype appeared a few times. The V call is TRBV20-1, the J call TRBJ2-1; tentatively, D is TRBD1 (5 bases). Germline V gene sequence: CDR1 DFQATT, CDR2 SNEGSKA (reference sequence). This CDR3 has 12 amino acids. The V gene lost 3 bases and the J gene lost 2 bases, with 5 bases spanning the gap. CDR3 bases: TGCAGTGCTAGGACAGCCTACAATGAGCAGTTCTTC. This sequence encodes CSARTAYNEQFF.

Many counts were recorded for this clonotype. The rearrangement joins TRBV5-5 to TRBJ2-7; D is perhaps TRBD2 (6 bases). Looked up from germline, CDR1 is SGHKS and CDR2 is YYEKEE (reference sequence). The CDR3 is made up of 14 amino acids. V was clipped by 3 bases and J by 3 bases, with 13 bases between them. CDR3 loop: CASSWVAGNYEQYF. DNA of the CDR3: TGTGCCAGCAGCTGGGTCGCGGGAAACTACGAGCAGTACTTC.

A few counts support this clonotype. The chain employs TRBV6-6 and TRBJ2-7; D might be TRBD1 (6 bases). Germline values: CDR1 MNHNY, CDR2 SVGAGI (reference sequence). Deletions cut 8 bases from V and 6 bases from J, with 14 bases between. The CDR3 has 12 amino acids. The CDR3 here is CASLSRGGEQYF. The CDR3 region has the DNA TGTGCCAGCCTTTCCAGGGGTGGCGAGCAGTACTTC.

This clonotype has ten or more counts. The chain combines TRBV24-1 with TRBJ2-5; D remains unclear. The length of the CDR3 is 15 residues. Per germline, CDR1 KGHDR and CDR2 SFDVKD. Trimming removed 4 bases at V and 2 bases at J, with 13 bases between. The CDR3 nucleotides are TGTGCCACCAGTGACCGACGGGTCAAACAAGAGACCCAGTACTTC. Translation: CATSDRRVKQETQYF.